A single TCR beta chain is shown here with its context. The sample holds a few counts of this clone. What antigen it recognizes has not been identified. The record has no base qualities; no much larger clone is one base away. All of the isolated RNA was reverse transcribed with the High Capacity cDNA Reverse Transcription Kit, so expressed TCRB transcripts were sequenced. Deep immunoSEQ sequencing was applied to naive, central memory and regulatory T cell samples, giving an average of about 3.6 million total reads per sample. Sorted cells were lysed in RLT buffer and RNA was extracted with DNase-treated RNeasy Micro or Mini kits, depending on cell number. To prevent cross-contamination, each cell subset was processed individually, whereas patient and healthy donor samples were processed jointly. The immunoSEQ multiplex PCR was used to amplify TCRB sequences from cDNA, yielding 87-bp fragments that span the CDR3 region. Sequencing of the amplicons was performed on the Illumina HiSeq platform. Regarding the original processing steps: PCR bias was computationally corrected using synthetic template baselines, reads within Hamming distance 2 were collapsed, and singletons that could not be merged were discarded. Reads were aligned to IMGT to assign V, D and J genes, CDR3 length, and insertions or deletions at six rearrangement sites. Within each subset, clonotype counts were normalized to sorted cell number, and only after that were true diversity and Gini coefficients computed with the tcR R package. The overlap coefficient, calculated on TCRB nucleotide sequences, was used to measure repertoire sharing. What TCRdb holds here is the immuneACCESS table cut down to in-frame rearrangements. Part of the clones is not present; checked against another copy, under half of the missing clones reflect an unresolved V gene, and the others are unexplained. That table furnishes V, J and clone size, whereas the DNA furnished D and trimming. The sample has 25,000 to 30,000 clones on record, 65% of them singletons. Less than 3% of the sample goes to the ten largest clones.

The data derive from a study of beta chain features in type 1 diabetes (dated by TCRdb to 2016 to 2019). As for the study more broadly: Mean age, gender distribution, total cell number and subset yield did not differ between patients and healthy donors. Across all samples, approximately 98,000,000 sorted cells were examined, and cell number per subset correlated strongly with RNA yield. In the study, recently diagnosed type 1 diabetes patients and matched healthy donors were compared on the TCRB repertoires of their sorted circulating CD4+ T cell subsets. Naive and central memory subsets were obtained from all 30 or so donors, but regulatory and stem cell-like memory subsets were isolated from only 8 patients and about 8 healthy donors. Results the study describes overall, beyond this receptor: A moderate but significant shortening of TCRB CDR3 length was observed in type 1 diabetes patients in all four CD4+ subsets. Patients with type 1 diabetes made fewer insertions and deleted more nucleotides at VDJ recombination sites, implying thymic rearrangement abnormalities. Shorter templates might have been favored by PCR, but patient and control samples were amplified and corrected together, so both groups would have been affected equally by any skew. Sequencing cDNA rather than genomic DNA could over-represent highly expressing activated cells, although activation and CD3 levels did not differ between groups. Because small numbers of individuals were included in the HLA sub-analyses, any influence of HLA type on TCRB rearrangement was left unresolved. Naive, central memory and regulatory TCRB repertoires appeared to be more alike among patients than among healthy donors.

From each donor, a single peripheral blood sample of approximately 0.11 L on average was drawn into heparinised tubes. Using a panel that included CD45RO, CCR7, CD25, CD127, CD95 and CD27, naive, central memory, regulatory and stem cell-like memory CD4+ T cells were sorted on a BD FACSAria II. Every sorted population had a purity above 95%. Right away, PBMCs were isolated by Lymphoprep density gradient centrifugation and were stained directly, with no culture step. To minimize batch effects, samples were stained and sorted in pairs, one healthy donor with one patient per experiment. This sequence was found in a woman in her 30s with type 1 diabetes. Sequenced: Tregs from blood. Sample cell subset or site, as interpreted from the label and publication: regulatory CD4+ T cells.

The DNA sequence reads TGCAGCGTTGAAGATAGGCGGCTAGCGGGAGTAGAGACCCAGTACTTC. Its amino acids are CSVEDRRLAGVETQYF. The V and J segments used are TRBV29-1 and TRBJ2-5; the central 10 bases match TRBD2. Ends trimmed: V by 0 bases, J by 4 bases; bases unmatched to a gene: 8. CDR1 and CDR2, per the germline V gene, are SQVTM and ANQGSEA. The CDR3 spans 16 residues, from the cysteine through the phenylalanine. Of the read, only the CDR3 DNA is kept; its 48 bases are in frame from base 1.